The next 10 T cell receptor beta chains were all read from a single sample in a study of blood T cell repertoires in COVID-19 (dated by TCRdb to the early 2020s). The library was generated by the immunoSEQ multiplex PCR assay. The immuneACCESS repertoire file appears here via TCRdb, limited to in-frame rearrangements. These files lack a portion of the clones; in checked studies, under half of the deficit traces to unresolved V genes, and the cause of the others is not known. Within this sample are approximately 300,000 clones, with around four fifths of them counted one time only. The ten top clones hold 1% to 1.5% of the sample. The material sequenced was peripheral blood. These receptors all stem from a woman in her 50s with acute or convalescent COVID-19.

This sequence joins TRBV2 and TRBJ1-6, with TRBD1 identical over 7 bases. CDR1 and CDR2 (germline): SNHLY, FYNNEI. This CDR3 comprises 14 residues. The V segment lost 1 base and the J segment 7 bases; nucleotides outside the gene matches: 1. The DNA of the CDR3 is TGTGCCAGCAGTGAAGGCAGGGGGAATTCACCCCTCCACTTT. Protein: CASSEGRGNSPLHF.

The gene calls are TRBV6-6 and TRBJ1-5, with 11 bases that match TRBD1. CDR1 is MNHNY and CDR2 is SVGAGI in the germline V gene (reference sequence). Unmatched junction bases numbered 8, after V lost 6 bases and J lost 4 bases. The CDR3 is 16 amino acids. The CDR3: CASRRDRGSWNQPQHF. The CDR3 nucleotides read TGTGCCAGCAGGCGGGACAGGGGGAGTTGGAATCAGCCCCAGCATTTT.

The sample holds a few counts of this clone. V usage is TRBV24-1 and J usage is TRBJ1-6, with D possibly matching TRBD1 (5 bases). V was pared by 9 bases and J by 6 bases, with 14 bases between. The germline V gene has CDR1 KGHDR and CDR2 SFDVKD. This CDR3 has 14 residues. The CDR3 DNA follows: TGTGCCACCCAAGACAGAGTATTTAATTCACCCCTCCACTTT. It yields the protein CATQDRVFNSPLHF.

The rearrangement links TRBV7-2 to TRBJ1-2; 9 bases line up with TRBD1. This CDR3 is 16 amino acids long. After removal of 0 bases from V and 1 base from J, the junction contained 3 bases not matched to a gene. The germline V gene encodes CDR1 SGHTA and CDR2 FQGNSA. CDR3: CASSLAQGALNYGYTF. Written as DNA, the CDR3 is TGTGCCAGCAGCTTAGCACAGGGGGCTCTTAACTATGGCTACACCTTC.

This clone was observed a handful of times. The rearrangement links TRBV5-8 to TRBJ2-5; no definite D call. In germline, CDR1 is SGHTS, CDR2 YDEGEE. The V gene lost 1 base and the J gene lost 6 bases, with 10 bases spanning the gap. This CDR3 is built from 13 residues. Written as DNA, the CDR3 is TGTGCCAGCAGCTTGCCAGATTCGAAGACCCAGTACTTC. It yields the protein CASSLPDSKTQYF.

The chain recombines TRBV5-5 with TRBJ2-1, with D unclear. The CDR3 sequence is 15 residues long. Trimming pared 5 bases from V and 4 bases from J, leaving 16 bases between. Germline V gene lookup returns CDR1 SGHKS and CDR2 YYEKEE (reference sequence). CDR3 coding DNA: TGTGCCAGCAGTTTTACCTTGGCGCGGTACAATGAGCAGTTCTTC. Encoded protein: CASSFTLARYNEQFF.

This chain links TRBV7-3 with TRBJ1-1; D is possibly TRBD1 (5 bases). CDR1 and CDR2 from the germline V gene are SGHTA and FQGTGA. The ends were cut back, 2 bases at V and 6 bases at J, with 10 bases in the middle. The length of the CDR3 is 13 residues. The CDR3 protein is CASSLWGRAEAFF. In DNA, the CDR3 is TGTGCCAGCAGCTTATGGGGGAGGGCTGAAGCTTTCTTT.

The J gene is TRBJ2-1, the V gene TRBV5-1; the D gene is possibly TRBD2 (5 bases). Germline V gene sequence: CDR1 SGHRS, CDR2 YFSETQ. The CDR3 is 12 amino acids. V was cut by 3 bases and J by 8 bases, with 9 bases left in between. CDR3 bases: TGCGCCAGCAGCTCCCCGGAGGATGAGCAGTTCTTC. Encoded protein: CASSSPEDEQFF.

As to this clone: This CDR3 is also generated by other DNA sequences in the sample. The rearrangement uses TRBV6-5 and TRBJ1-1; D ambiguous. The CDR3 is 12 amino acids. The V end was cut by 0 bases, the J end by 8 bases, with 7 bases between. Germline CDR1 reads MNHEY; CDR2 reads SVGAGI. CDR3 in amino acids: CASSYSGREAFF. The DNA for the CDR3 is TGTGCCAGCAGTTACTCTGGGAGAGAAGCTTTCTTT.

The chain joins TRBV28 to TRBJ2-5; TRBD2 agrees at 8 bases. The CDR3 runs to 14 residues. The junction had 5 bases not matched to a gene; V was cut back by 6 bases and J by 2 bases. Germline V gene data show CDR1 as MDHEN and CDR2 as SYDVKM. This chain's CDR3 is CASRFGGEQETQYF. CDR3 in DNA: TGTGCCAGCAGATTCGGGGGGGAGCAAGAGACCCAGTACTTC.